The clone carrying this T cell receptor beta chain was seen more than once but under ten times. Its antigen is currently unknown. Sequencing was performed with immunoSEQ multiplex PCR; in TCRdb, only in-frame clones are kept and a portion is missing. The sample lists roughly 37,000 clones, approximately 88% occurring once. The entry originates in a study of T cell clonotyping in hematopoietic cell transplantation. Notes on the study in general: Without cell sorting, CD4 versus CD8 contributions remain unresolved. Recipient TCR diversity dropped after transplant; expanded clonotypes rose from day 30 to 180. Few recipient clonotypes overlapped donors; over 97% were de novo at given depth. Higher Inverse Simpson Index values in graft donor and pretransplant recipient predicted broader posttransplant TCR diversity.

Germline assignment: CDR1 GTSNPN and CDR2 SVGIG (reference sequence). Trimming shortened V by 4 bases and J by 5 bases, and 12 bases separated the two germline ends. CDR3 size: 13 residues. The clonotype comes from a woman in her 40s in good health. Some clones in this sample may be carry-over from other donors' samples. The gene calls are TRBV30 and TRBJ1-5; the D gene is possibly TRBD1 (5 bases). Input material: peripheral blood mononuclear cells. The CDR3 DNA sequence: TGTGCCTGGAATTGGGGGATTGATCAGCCCCAGCATTTT. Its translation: CAWNWGIDQPQHF.